This is a list of T cell receptor beta chains from one sample in a study of long-term antiretroviral therapy in people with HIV. Here immunoSEQ multiplex PCR was the method, and the copy in TCRdb shows in-frame clones only, minus some. The sample lists around 20,000 clones, around 84% occurring once. The sample in question was unsorted PBMCs, obtained about 6.1 years after starting antiretroviral therapy. The receptors come from a man aged 30 to 39 with HIV. The CDR3 runs from the conserved cysteine through the conserved F or W. D genes are given only for firm matches. The size entry is marked missing in some rows and otherwise reads once, few, many or a size class.

v_call	d_call	j_call	clone_size	cdr3_nt	cdr3_aa
TRBV5-1	TRBD2	TRBJ2-1	.	TGCGCCAGCAGCTTGGTAGCGGGAGCCTACAATGAGCAGTTCTTC	CASSLVAGAYNEQFF
TRBV5-1	.	TRBJ2-1	.	TGCGCCAGCAGCTTGGATGGGACACACTACAATGAGCAGTTCTTC	CASSLDGTHYNEQFF
TRBV16	.	TRBJ1-4	.	TGTGCCAGCAGCCAATTGGACAGAGGAAAACTGTTTTTT	CASSQLDRGKLFF
TRBV5-1	.	TRBJ2-1	.	TGCGCCAGCAGCTCTAGCGAGAGCTCCTACAATGAGCAGTTCTTC	CASSSSESSYNEQFF
TRBV7-8	TRBD2	TRBJ2-1	.	TGTGCCAGCAGCTTAGAGGGCGGGGGGGTCTCCTACAATGAGCAGTTCTTC	CASSLEGGGVSYNEQFF
TRBV30	TRBD1	TRBJ1-2	.	TGTGCCTGGAGTGTAGATGGACAGGGGGCGAGGAACTATGGCTACACCTTC	CAWSVDGQGARNYGYTF
TRBV5-4	TRBD1	TRBJ1-1	few	TGTGCCAGCAGCGGTAGGGGGCTGGGAACTGAAGCTTTCTTT	CASSGRGLGTEAFF
TRBV27	.	TRBJ2-1	.	TGTGCCAGCAGTTTCTTCGGGGAGGGGGACTACAATGAGCAGTTCTTC	CASSFFGEGDYNEQFF
TRBV4-3	.	TRBJ2-7	.	TGCGCCAGCAGCCAAGATTTCTCCGGGGGGCGGTACGAGCAGTACTTC	CASSQDFSGGRYEQYF
TRBV7-9	TRBD1	TRBJ1-2	few	TGTGCCAGCAGCTTCGGACAGGGGGCTGCCTATGGCTACACCTTC	CASSFGQGAAYGYTF
TRBV7-2	.	TRBJ2-1	.	TGTGCCAGCACCCCAGGCTCCTACAATGAGCAGTTCTTC	CASTPGSYNEQFF
TRBV9	.	TRBJ1-1	.	TGTGCCAGCAGCGTAGGCAGGGAGAACACTGAAGCTTTCTTT	CASSVGRENTEAFF
TRBV7-3	.	TRBJ2-1	.	TGTGCCAGCAGCCCGAAGGGGGGACAGCCGAATGTAGGGCAGTTCTTC	CASSPKGGQPNVGQFF
TRBV7-3	.	TRBJ2-1	.	TGTGCCAGCAGCTTTTCCCCGAGGGGTGAGAATGAGCAGTTCTTC	CASSFSPRGENEQFF
TRBV7-6	.	TRBJ2-5	.	TGTGCCAGCAGCTTAGGCGTTGTATATCGGCACCAAGAGACCCAGTACTTC	CASSLGVVYRHQETQYF
TRBV5-4	TRBD2	TRBJ2-7	.	TGTGCCAGCAGCCCGACTAGCGGGAGTGGATACGAGCAGTACTTC	CASSPTSGSGYEQYF
TRBV19	.	TRBJ1-2	.	TGTGCCAGTAGTATCAGGCCAGGAAACTATGGCTACACCTTC	CASSIRPGNYGYTF
TRBV27	TRBD1	TRBJ1-6	.	TGTGCCAGCAGTATAACACAGGGGGCCCCAAACACCCTCCACTTT	CASSITQGAPNTLHF
TRBV7-6	TRBD2	TRBJ2-3	.	TGTGCCAGCAGCGTAACTAGCGGGAGTCCCACAGATACGCAGTATTTT	CASSVTSGSPTDTQYF
TRBV5-6	.	TRBJ2-1	.	TGTGCCAGCACCGTGCGAAATGAGGGGTTTGAGCAGTTCTTC	CASTVRNEGFEQFF
TRBV4-2	TRBD2	TRBJ2-1	.	TGTGCCAGCAGCCTTTTCCCGGGACTACCCATCTCCTACAATGAGCAGTTCTTC	CASSLFPGLPISYNEQFF
TRBV6-1	TRBD2	TRBJ2-1	.	TGTGCCAGCAAGAGGGACTACCACAATGAGCAGTTCTTC	CASKRDYHNEQFF
TRBV9	TRBD1	TRBJ2-2	.	TGTGCCAGCAGCGTAGAAGGGACAGGGGTATCGGGGGAGCTGTTTTTT	CASSVEGTGVSGELFF
TRBV7-2	.	TRBJ1-1	.	TGTGCCAGCAGCCCTGCTTCGAATTCTGAAGCTTTCTTT	CASSPASNSEAFF
TRBV6-1	.	TRBJ1-4	.	TGTGCCAGCACGGGCCCATCCCTTAATGAAAAACTGTTTTTT	CASTGPSLNEKLFF
TRBV29-1	TRBD2	TRBJ2-3	.	TGCAGCGTTGTCCTAGCGGGAGGGCCGCTCACAGATACGCAGTATTTT	CSVVLAGGPLTDTQYF
TRBV6-5	.	TRBJ1-1	.	TGTGCCAGCCGAATTTTGGGTAGGAACACTGAAGCTTTCTTT	CASRILGRNTEAFF
TRBV5-1	.	TRBJ1-1	.	TGCGCCAGCATGGACGGTGAGAACACTGAAGCTTTCTTT	CASMDGENTEAFF
TRBV6-6	TRBD2	TRBJ2-1	once	TGTGCCAGCATTAGCGGGCTTAGCTCCTACAATGAGCAGTTCTTC	CASISGLSSYNEQFF
TRBV6-5	.	TRBJ1-6	.	TGTGCCAGCGGGGGATTCGGTAATTCACCCCTCCACTTT	CASGGFGNSPLHF
TRBV18	TRBD1	TRBJ2-7	.	TGTGCCAGCTCGGCTACAGGGGAACCCTACGAGCAGTACTTC	CASSATGEPYEQYF
TRBV6-1	TRBD1	TRBJ1-5	few	TGTGCCAGCTCGGCCGGGACAGGGGGCAATCAGCCCCAGCATTTT	CASSAGTGGNQPQHF
TRBV5-4	TRBD2	TRBJ2-2	.	TGTGCCAGCAGTTATAGCGGGGGGCCCACCGGGGAGCTGTTTTTT	CASSYSGGPTGELFF